These 22 T cell receptor beta chains were all obtained from the same sample, sequenced in a study of naive and memory T cell subsets. The beta constant-region primer was an equimolar mix of two oligonucleotides covering TRBC1 and TRBC2. Ligated cDNA was amplified by four rounds of PCR with nested alpha and beta constant-region primers and SP2. TCRdb fed the UMI-ligation and nested PCR reads into MiXCR, producing one record per CDR3 protein. The sample yields 95,000 to 150,000 distinct CDR3 sequences, roughly 32% seen once. The sample comprised central memory CD4+ T cells from blood. The receptors shown here come from a human donor in good health.

The chain employs TRBV4-1 and TRBJ2-2, with D tentatively TRBD2 (5 bases). CDR1 MGHRA and CDR2 YSYEKL come from the germline V gene. This CDR3 is 22 amino acids long. V lost 5 bases to trimming and J lost 0 bases, with 31 bases between them. Written as DNA, the CDR3 is TGCGCCAGCAGCGGCACTGGACTGAATAGGCCCCCTCACCTCGCGAACACCGGGGAGCTGTTTTTT. Amino acid sequence: CASSGTGLNRPPHLANTGELFF.

This clonotype showed up just a few times. V gene TRBV6-2 or TRBV6-3 combines with J gene TRBJ2-6, with D maybe TRBD2 (5 bases). V gave up 5 bases and J gave up 0 bases, with 14 bases separating them. The CDR3 extends over 17 amino acids. Germline V CDR1 and CDR2: MNHEY, SVGEGT. CDR3 nucleotide sequence: TGTGCCAGCAGTCTGAGAGGGAAGTCCTCTGGGGCCAACGTCCTGACTTTC. Translating gives CASSLRGKSSGANVLTF.

In this sample, this clonotype turned up a few times. The chain recombines TRBV4-2 with TRBJ2-1; 8 bases match TRBD2. The J segment lost 8 bases and the V segment lost 0 bases, leaving 15 bases of the junction unmatched. The CDR3 extends over 18 amino acids. Germline V gene sequence: CDR1 LGHNA, CDR2 YNFKEQ. Here the CDR3 DNA reads TGTGCCAGCAGCCAAGATGGGCTAGCGGGTTCTTCGGTCGATGAGCAGTTCTTC. This codes for CASSQDGLAGSSVDEQFF.

In its sample, this clonotype was seen a few times. The chain joins TRBV5-6 to TRBJ2-1; no firm D call. Trimming removed 1 base from V and 8 bases from J, with 7 bases in between. The CDR3 totals 12 residues. Germline lookup yields CDR1 SGHDT and CDR2 YYEEEE. The CDR3 region is CASSLMRDEQFF. In nucleotides, the CDR3 is TGTGCCAGCAGCTTGATGCGTGATGAGCAGTTCTTC.

J is TRBJ1-5 and V is TRBV24-1; 8 nucleotides match TRBD1. Germline V lookup: CDR1 KGHDR, CDR2 SFDVKD. The CDR3 contains 19 residues. The V segment lost 8 bases and the J segment 4 bases; nucleotides outside the gene matches: 21. This CDR3 reads CATKLGQGSPRFRNQPQHF. Here the CDR3 DNA reads TGTGCCACCAAGCTAGGACAGGGCTCCCCCAGATTCCGAAATCAGCCCCAGCATTTT.

The rearrangement uses TRBV6-6 and TRBJ2-7; 7 bases map to TRBD1. CDR3 length: 13 residues. From germline, CDR1 is MNHNY and CDR2 SVGAGI (reference sequence). The ends lost 10 bases at V and 0 bases at J; junction bases unmatched: 6. The CDR3 DNA reads TGTGCCACCTGCAGGGGGAACTCCTACGAGCAGTACTTC. It encodes CATCRGNSYEQYF.

This rearrangement joins TRBV20-1 to TRBJ1-2, with 7 nucleotides matching TRBD1. The ends lost 4 bases at V and 6 bases at J; junction bases unmatched: 8. In germline, CDR1 is DFQATT, CDR2 SNEGSKA (reference sequence). The CDR3 runs to 13 residues. The CDR3 DNA reads TGCAGTGCTACCCCCCACAGGGGCCATGGCTACACCTTC. The encoded protein is CSATPHRGHGYTF.

The chain joins TRBV19 to TRBJ1-6; the D gene is possibly TRBD1 (6 bases). The CDR3 length is 16 residues. Per the germline V gene, CDR1 is LNHDA and CDR2 is SQIVND (reference sequence). Between the trimmed V and J ends, which lost 6 bases and 7 bases, there was a span of 19 bases. Here the CDR3 DNA reads TGTGCCAGTAGACGATCGGGGCCAGGGGACAATTCACCCCTCCACTTT. Protein sequence: CASRRSGPGDNSPLHF.

This clonotype appeared a few times. The chain has TRBV11-2 and TRBJ2-7; D is ambiguous. The V gene lost 6 bases and the J gene lost 6 bases, with 12 bases spanning the gap. The germline V gene encodes CDR1 SGHAT and CDR2 FQNNGV. The length of the CDR3 is 12 residues. This CDR3 is CASSSDTAEQYF. In DNA form, the CDR3 reads TGTGCCAGCAGTTCTGACACAGCCGAGCAGTACTTC.

This sequence joins TRBV27 and TRBJ2-2; 9 bases are shared with TRBD1. The J segment lost 3 bases and the V segment lost 7 bases, leaving 12 bases of the junction unmatched. The CDR3 runs to 17 residues. CDR1 and CDR2 from the germline V gene are MNHEY and SMNVEV (reference sequence). DNA of the CDR3: TGTGCCAGCATCTCCACTGGACAGGGGTTCCACACCGGGGAGCTGTTTTTT. Amino acids: CASISTGQGFHTGELFF.

In its sample, this clonotype was seen once. This chain uses TRBV3-1 with TRBJ1-1; possible D gene TRBD1, 6 bases. This CDR3 region has 13 residues. Germline lookup yields CDR1 LGHDT and CDR2 YNNKEL (reference sequence). Trimming left V 1 base short and J 6 bases short, with 9 bases between. Here the CDR3 reads CASSQGQGPEAFF. CDR3 DNA sequence: TGTGCCAGCAGCCAAGGCCAGGGGCCTGAAGCTTTCTTT.

CDR3 sequence (DNA): TGTGCCAGCTCCTTCGGTACGAACACTGAAGCTTTCTTT. As protein: CASSFGTNTEAFF. The rearrangement links TRBV18 to TRBJ1-1; no definite D call. V lost 6 bases and J 1 base, leaving 9 bases between the germline ends. This CDR3 comprises 13 residues. The germline CDR1 and CDR2 sequences are KGHSH and LQKENI.

The chain employs TRBV15 and TRBJ1-1; 7 nucleotides match TRBD1. CDR3 length equals 16 residues. In germline, CDR1 is LNHNV, CDR2 YYDKDF (reference sequence). J gave up 0 bases and V 4 bases, and 8 bases lay outside the gene matches. The CDR3 is CATSIGTANMNTEAFF. The CDR3 bases are TGTGCCACCAGCATCGGGACAGCTAACATGAACACTGAAGCTTTCTTT. The variable domain in full, completed from reference TRBV15 and TRBJ1-1, reads DAMVIQNPRYQVTQFGKPVTLSCSQTLNHNVMYWYQQKSSQAPKLLFHYYDKDFNNEADTPDNFQSRRPNTSFCFLDIRSPGLGDTAMYLCATSIGTANMNTEAFFGQGTRLTVV.

The chain recombines TRBV28 with TRBJ1-1, with 7 nucleotides matching TRBD1. Germline CDR1 is MDHEN and CDR2 is SYDVKM. The CDR3 spans 13 residues. The ends lost 2 bases at V and 10 bases at J; junction bases unmatched: 7. As DNA, the CDR3 is TGTGCCAGCAGTTTAGCGACAGGGAGCGGAGCTTTCTTT. Encoded protein: CASSLATGSGAFF. Drawing the rest from reference TRBV28 and TRBJ1-1, the complete variable domain is DVKVTQSSRYLVKRTGEKVFLECVQDMDHENMFWYRQDPGLGLRLIYFSYDVKMKEKGDIPEGYSVSREKKERFSLILESASTNQTSMYLCASSLATGSGAFFGQGTRLTVV.

The chain employs TRBV24-1 and TRBJ2-1, with D possibly matching TRBD1 (5 bases). This CDR3 has 14 amino acids. V was trimmed by 4 bases and J by 10 bases, leaving 16 bases between them. CDR1 is KGHDR and CDR2 is SFDVKD in the germline V gene. The CDR3 here is CATSEAGQGREQFF. In DNA, the CDR3 is TGTGCCACCAGTGAGGCAGGTCAGGGCCGGGAGCAGTTCTTC.

This chain connects TRBV28 to TRBJ2-3, with 8 bases fitting TRBD2. J lost 4 bases, V lost 5 bases, and 11 bases had no gene match. Germline CDR1 MDHEN, CDR2 SYDVKM. This CDR3 region has 16 residues. In DNA form, the CDR3 reads TGTGCCAGCAGTCCCCGACGCGGGGGGAGGTCAGATACGCAGTATTTT. Translated: CASSPRRGGRSDTQYF.

This clonotype has just a few counts. This chain connects TRBV24-1 to TRBJ2-1, with 9 bases lining up with TRBD1. V shed 3 bases, J shed 7 bases, and the junction held 9 bases outside the gene matches. The CDR3 contains 16 residues. The V gene's germline CDR1 is KGHDR and CDR2 SFDVKD. CDR3: CATSDSSGDRVNEQFF. The CDR3 bases are TGTGCCACCAGTGATAGCTCCGGGGACAGGGTGAATGAGCAGTTCTTC.

The chain links TRBV9 to TRBJ1-6; D remains unclear. The CDR3 totals 15 residues. Trimming cost V 0 bases and J 5 bases, with 9 bases left between them. From germline, CDR1 is SGDLS and CDR2 YYNGEE. CDR3 DNA: TGTGCCAGCAGCGTAGGGAGAAATCATAATTCACCCCTCCACTTT. Translated: CASSVGRNHNSPLHF.

There are a few counts of this clonotype. V is TRBV9 and J is TRBJ2-6; 7 positions agree with TRBD1. The CDR3 contains 19 residues. The germline CDR1 and CDR2 sequences are SGDLS and YYNGEE. V dropped 4 bases and J dropped 2; count of bases not matched to a gene: 15. The CDR3 nucleotides are TGTGCCAGCAGCCTCCCTCCGGGACAGACGACTACTGGGGCCAACGTCCTGACTTTC. It specifies CASSLPPGQTTTGANVLTF.

This clonotype has just a few counts. This chain uses TRBV6-5 with TRBJ2-5; D may be TRBD1 or TRBD2 (5 bases each). The CDR3 consists of 14 residues. CDR1 MNHEY and CDR2 SVGAGI come from the germline V gene. The germline V and J ends were trimmed by 8 bases and 3 bases, with 16 bases remaining between them. The CDR3 loop is CASGWGRGEETQYF. DNA for the CDR3: TGTGCCAGCGGGTGGGGACGGGGAGAAGAGACCCAGTACTTC.

The chain links TRBV10-3 to TRBJ1-3; no definite D call. V lost 6 bases to trimming and J lost 5 bases, with 11 bases between them. CDR1 and CDR2 (germline): ENHRY, SYGVKD. The CDR3 length is 13 residues. The DNA for the CDR3 is TGTGCCATCAGCGACGATCAGCGAAACACCATATATTTT. Translating it yields CAISDDQRNTIYF.

This chain uses TRBV7-2 with TRBJ2-7; maybe TRBD2 (5 bases). Trimming took off 2 bases at V and 5 bases at J, with 10 bases between the two ends. This CDR3 comprises 13 residues. CDR1 is SGHTA and CDR2 is FQGNSA in the germline V gene. DNA for the CDR3: TGTGCCAGCAGCTTATCGGCGGGCCACGAGCAGTACTTC. Translated, it gives CASSLSAGHEQYF.